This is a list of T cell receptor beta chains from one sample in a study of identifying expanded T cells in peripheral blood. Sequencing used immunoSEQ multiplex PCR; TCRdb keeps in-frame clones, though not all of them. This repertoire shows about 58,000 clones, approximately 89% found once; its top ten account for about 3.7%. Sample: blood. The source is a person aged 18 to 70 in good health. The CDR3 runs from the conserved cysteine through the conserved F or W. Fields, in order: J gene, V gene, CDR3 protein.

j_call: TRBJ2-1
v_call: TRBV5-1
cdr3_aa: CASSLSGGAPNEQFF

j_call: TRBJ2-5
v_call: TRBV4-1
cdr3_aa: CASSDPRGETQYF

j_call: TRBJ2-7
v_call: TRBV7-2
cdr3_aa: CASTIDRYHSYEQYF

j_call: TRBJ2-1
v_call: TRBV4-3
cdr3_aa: CASSQSSGPYNEQFF

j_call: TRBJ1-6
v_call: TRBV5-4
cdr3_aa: CASSFDGRTGSPLHF

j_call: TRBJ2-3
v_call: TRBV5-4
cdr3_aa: CASSPQPSGGTDTQYF

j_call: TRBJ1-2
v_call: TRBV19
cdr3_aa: CASQITGTGVNGYTF

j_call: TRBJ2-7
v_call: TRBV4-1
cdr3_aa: CASSQDPIGLAGVYEQYF

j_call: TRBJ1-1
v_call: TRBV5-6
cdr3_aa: CASSETFGQAGTAFF

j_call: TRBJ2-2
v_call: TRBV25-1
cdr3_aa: CASSQGLDTGELFF